These 17 T cell receptor beta chains originate from one sample sequenced in a study of glioma-infiltrating T cells after dendritic cell vaccination. The protocol was immunoSEQ multiplex PCR, while the TCRdb copy is restricted to in-frame clones and leaves out a portion. The data hold just over 95,000 clones, with about 80% observed a single time. Sample: blood, taken before dendritic cell vaccination. The receptors were gathered from a human donor with glioblastoma.

This sequence joins TRBV5-1 and TRBJ2-1, with a weak D call TRBD2 (5 bases). The CDR3 spans 15 residues. V dropped 0 bases and J dropped 4 bases, with 11 bases sitting between them. CDR1 SGHRS and CDR2 YFSETQ come from the germline V gene. The CDR3, as DNA: TGCGCCAGCAGCTTGGAAGGACTGGGATACAATGAGCAGTTCTTC. It codes for CASSLEGLGYNEQFF. Looking up the rest from reference TRBV5-1 and TRBJ2-1 gives the full variable domain: KAGVTQTPRYLIKTRGQQVTLSCSPISGHRSVSWYQQTPGQGLQFLFEYFSETQRNKGNFPGRFSGRQFSNSRSEMNVSTLELGDSALYLCASSLEGLGYNEQFFGPGTRLTVL.

This clone was detected a few times. The chain uses TRBV19 and TRBJ1-6; D not resolved. The CDR3 runs 14 residues. CDR1 is LNHDA, CDR2 SQIVND, per germline (reference sequence). V was clipped by 7 bases and J by 7 bases, with 14 bases between them. Written as DNA, the CDR3 is TGTGCCAGTACCGAACCGGGGTTCAATTCACCCCTCCACTTT. Translating gives CASTEPGFNSPLHF.

The rearrangement links TRBV5-5 to TRBJ2-3; TRBD2 might be the D (5 bases). Germline V gene lookup returns CDR1 SGHKS and CDR2 YYEKEE (reference sequence). V lost 3 bases to trimming and J lost 2 bases, with 10 bases between them. This CDR3 region has 14 residues. In DNA form, the CDR3 reads TGTGCCAGCAGCTATGAGGGTTCCACAGATACGCAGTATTTT. Translation: CASSYEGSTDTQYF.

The chain is built from TRBV27 and TRBJ1-2, with a possible D match to TRBD1 (6 bases). This CDR3 comprises 13 residues. Germline CDR1 is MNHEY and CDR2 is SMNVEV (reference sequence). V shed 5 bases and J shed 2 bases, with 9 bases lying between them. The CDR3 DNA follows: TGTGCCAGCAGTAGACAGGAGAACTATGGCTACACCTTC. Its protein product is CASSRQENYGYTF.

The V gene is TRBV30, the J gene TRBJ2-7, with 8 bases identical to TRBD1. V gave up 4 bases and J gave up 0 bases; unmatched junction bases: 5. The CDR3 sequence is 14 residues long. CDR1 and CDR2 (germline): GTSNPN, SVGIG (reference sequence). The CDR3 region is CAWTRQGSSYEQYF. The CDR3 nucleotides are TGTGCCTGGACTAGACAGGGGAGCTCCTACGAGCAGTACTTC. Supplemented by reference TRBV30 and TRBJ2-7, the full variable domain reads SQTIHQWPATLVQPVGSPLSLECTVEGTSNPNLYWYRQAAGRGLQLLFYSVGIGQISSEVPQNLSASRPQDRQFILSSKKLLLSDSGFYLCAWTRQGSSYEQYFGPGTRLTVT.

This clone was recorded once. The genes are TRBV28 and TRBJ2-1, with 15 bases matching TRBD2. Trimming removed 6 bases from V and 6 bases from J; junction bases left unmatched: 6. The germline CDR1 and CDR2 sequences are MDHEN and SYDVKM. The CDR3 has 16 residues. CDR3: CASSRAGLAGGNEQFF. The CDR3 DNA follows: TGTGCCAGCAGCCGAGCGGGACTAGCGGGAGGCAATGAGCAGTTCTTC.

V gene TRBV11-2 combines with J gene TRBJ1-3; a possible D gene is TRBD1 (6 bases). V was pared by 5 bases and J by 2 bases, with 13 bases between. CDR1 and CDR2 (germline): SGHAT, FQNNGV. This CDR3 spans 15 amino acids. The CDR3 here is CASSRQGIAGNTIYF. The CDR3 DNA reads TGTGCCAGCAGCCGCCAGGGGATCGCTGGAAACACCATATATTTT.

This chain links TRBV29-1 with TRBJ2-7; D possibly corresponds to TRBD2 (6 bases). The CDR3 is 13 residues long. Germline-derived CDR1 and CDR2 are SQVTM and ANQGSEA. V gave up 5 bases and J gave up 2 bases, with 13 bases separating them. CDR3 DNA sequence: TGCAGCGTTCTCGGTAGCGGAGCCTACGAGCAGTACTTC. Its protein is CSVLGSGAYEQYF.

The chain is built from TRBV11-2 and TRBJ1-1; 8 nucleotides agree with TRBD1. Germline-derived CDR1 and CDR2 are SGHAT and FQNNGV. There are 15 residues in the CDR3. The V and J ends lost 5 bases and 1 base, in that order; junction bases with no gene match: 6. This CDR3 is CASSLRTGWNTEAFF. CDR3 bases: TGTGCCAGCAGCCTAAGGACAGGGTGGAACACTGAAGCTTTCTTT.

V usage is TRBV18 and J usage is TRBJ2-2; 12 bases line up with TRBD2. This CDR3 spans 16 amino acids. The trim removed 3 bases at V and 4 bases at J, leaving 3 bases unmatched. Germline V lookup: CDR1 KGHSH, CDR2 LQKENI. The CDR3: CASSPQLAGGTGELFF. The CDR3 coding sequence is TGTGCCAGCTCACCGCAACTAGCGGGAGGCACCGGGGAGCTGTTTTTT.

This chain links TRBV28 with TRBJ2-3; 7 bases map to TRBD2. The germline V gene encodes CDR1 MDHEN and CDR2 SYDVKM. V lost 6 bases, J lost 4 bases, and 10 bases stayed unmatched. The length of the CDR3 is 15 residues. For the CDR3, the DNA is TGTGCCAGCAGCTTCTGGGGGGAGGGCGCAGATACGCAGTATTTT. It encodes CASSFWGEGADTQYF.

V and J are TRBV27 and TRBJ2-2, with 10 bases identical to TRBD2. V was pared by 2 bases and J by 8 bases, with 5 bases of the junction left unmatched. The CDR3 spans 15 residues. Germline assignment: CDR1 MNHEY and CDR2 SMNVEV (reference sequence). The CDR3 coding sequence is TGTGCCAGCAGTTTAAAAAGCGGGAGGGCGGGGGAGCTGTTTTTT. Translation: CASSLKSGRAGELFF.

The chain has TRBV12-5 and TRBJ2-7, with 13 bases matching TRBD2. Losses at the gene ends were 0 bases for V and 3 bases for J; bases not matched to a gene: 17. Per the germline V gene, CDR1 is LGHNT and CDR2 is FRNRAP. This CDR3 contains 21 residues. The CDR3 region is CASGLVGKGELAGGPGYEQYF. DNA for the CDR3: TGTGCTAGTGGTTTGGTAGGAAAGGGGGAACTAGCGGGGGGGCCGGGCTACGAGCAGTACTTC. The variable domain in full, completed from reference TRBV12-5 and TRBJ2-7, reads DARVTQTPRHKVTEMGQEVTMRCQPILGHNTVFWYRQTMMQGLELLAYFRNRAPLDDSGMPKDRFSAEMPDATLATLKIQPSEPRDSAVYFCASGLVGKGELAGGPGYEQYFGPGTRLTVT.

The chain is built from TRBV19 and TRBJ1-2; no reliable D call. V was pared by 7 bases and J by 8 bases, with 26 bases between. Germline V CDR1 and CDR2: LNHDA, SQIVND (reference sequence). CDR3 length: 16 residues. CDR3 residues: CASTDFMGSGSGGYTF. The CDR3 DNA reads as TGTGCCAGTACCGATTTTATGGGGAGTGGGTCGGGAGGCTACACCTTC. The full variable domain, its missing parts supplied by reference TRBV19 and TRBJ1-2, is DGGITQSPKYLFRKEGQNVTLSCEQNLNHDAMYWYRQDPGQGLRLIYYSQIVNDFQKGDIAEGYSVSREKKESFPLTVTSAQKNPTAFYLCASTDFMGSGSGGYTFGSGTRLTVV.

V usage is TRBV5-1 and J usage is TRBJ2-1, with 9 positions matching TRBD2. The CDR3 has 14 residues. V lost 4 bases and J lost 10; bases outside the gene matches: 9. Looked up from germline, CDR1 is SGHRS and CDR2 is YFSETQ. CDR3 region: CASSPGLAGVEQFF. Written as DNA, the CDR3 is TGCGCCAGCAGCCCCGGTTTAGCGGGAGTAGAGCAGTTCTTC.

J is TRBJ2-2 and V is TRBV5-4; tentative D call: TRBD1 (6 bases). The V gene's germline CDR1 is SGHNT and CDR2 YYREEE (reference sequence). V was trimmed by 5 bases and J by 8 bases, leaving 19 bases between them. The CDR3 runs to 15 residues. The CDR3 region has the DNA TGTGCCAGCAGTACGGAGGTACAGGGTGGGGGGGAGCTGTTTTTT. Residues: CASSTEVQGGGELFF.

The chain uses TRBV11-2 and TRBJ2-1, with 11 nucleotides matching TRBD2. This CDR3 is built from 14 residues. The junction had 7 bases not matched to a gene; V was cut back by 5 bases and J by 10 bases. The germline gives CDR1 SGHAT, CDR2 FQNNGV. The CDR3 region has the DNA TGTGCCAGCAGCGTAGCGGGAGGGTTTCAAGAGCAGTTCTTC. It codes for CASSVAGGFQEQFF.